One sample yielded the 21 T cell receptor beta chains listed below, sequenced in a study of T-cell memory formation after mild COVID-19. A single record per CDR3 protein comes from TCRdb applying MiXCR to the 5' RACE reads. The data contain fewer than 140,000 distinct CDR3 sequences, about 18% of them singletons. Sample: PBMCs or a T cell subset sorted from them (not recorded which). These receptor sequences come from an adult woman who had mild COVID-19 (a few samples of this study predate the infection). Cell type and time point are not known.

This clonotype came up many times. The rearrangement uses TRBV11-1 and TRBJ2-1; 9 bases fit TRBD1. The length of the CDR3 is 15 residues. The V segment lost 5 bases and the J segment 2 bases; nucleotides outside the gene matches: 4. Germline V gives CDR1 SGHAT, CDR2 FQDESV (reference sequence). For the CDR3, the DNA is TGTGCCAGCAGCCCGGGGACAGGGCCCTACAATGAGCAGTTCTTC. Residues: CASSPGTGPYNEQFF.

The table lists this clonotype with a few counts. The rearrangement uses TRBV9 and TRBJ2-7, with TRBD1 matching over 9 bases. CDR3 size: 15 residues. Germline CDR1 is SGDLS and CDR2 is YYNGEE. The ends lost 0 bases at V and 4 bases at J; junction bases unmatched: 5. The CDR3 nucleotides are TGTGCCAGCAGCGTAGATGTGACAGGGGGATACGAGCAGTACTTC. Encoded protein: CASSVDVTGGYEQYF. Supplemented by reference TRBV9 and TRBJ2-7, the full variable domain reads DSGVTQTPKHLITATGQRVTLRCSPRSGDLSVYWYQQSLDQGLQFLIQYYNGEERAKGNILERFSAQQFPDLHSELNLSSLELGDSALYFCASSVDVTGGYEQYFGPGTRLTVT.

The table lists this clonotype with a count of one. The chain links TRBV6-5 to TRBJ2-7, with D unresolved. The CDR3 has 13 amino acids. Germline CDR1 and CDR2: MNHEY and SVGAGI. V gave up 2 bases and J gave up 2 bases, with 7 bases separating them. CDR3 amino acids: CASSYGYTYEQYF. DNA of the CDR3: TGTGCCAGCAGTTACGGCTATACCTACGAGCAGTACTTC.

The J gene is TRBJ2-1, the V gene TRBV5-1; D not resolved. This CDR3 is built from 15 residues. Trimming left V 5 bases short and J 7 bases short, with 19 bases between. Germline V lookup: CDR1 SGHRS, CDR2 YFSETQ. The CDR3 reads CASSSDSPALNEQFF. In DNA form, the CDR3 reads TGCGCCAGCAGTTCTGACTCTCCCGCGTTAAATGAGCAGTTCTTC.

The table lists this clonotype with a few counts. The CDR3 reads CASSLGELVAGPQETQYF. The CDR3 coding sequence is TGTGCCAGCAGCTTAGGAGAACTCGTAGCGGGGCCCCAAGAGACCCAGTACTTC. The V call is TRBV7-9, the J call TRBJ2-5; 8 nucleotides match TRBD2. The CDR3 sequence is 18 residues long. Germline V gene data show CDR1 as SEHNR and CDR2 as FQNEAQ (reference sequence). Germline trimming cut 1 base from V and 1 base from J; bases unmatched to any gene: 11.

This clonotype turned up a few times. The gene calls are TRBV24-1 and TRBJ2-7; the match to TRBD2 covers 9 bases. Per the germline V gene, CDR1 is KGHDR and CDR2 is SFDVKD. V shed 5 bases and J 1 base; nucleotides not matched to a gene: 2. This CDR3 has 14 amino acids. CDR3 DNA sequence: TGTGCCACCAGTGCGACTAGCGGATCCTACGAGCAGTACTTC. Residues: CATSATSGSYEQYF.

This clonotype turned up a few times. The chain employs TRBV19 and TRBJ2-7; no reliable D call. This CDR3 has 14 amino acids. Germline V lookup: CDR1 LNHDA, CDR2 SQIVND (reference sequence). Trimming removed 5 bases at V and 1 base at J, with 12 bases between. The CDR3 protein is CASSYASTSYEQYF. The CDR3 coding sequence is TGTGCCAGTAGTTACGCGAGTACTTCCTACGAGCAGTACTTC. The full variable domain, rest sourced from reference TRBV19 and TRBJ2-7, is DGGITQSPKYLFRKEGQNVTLSCEQNLNHDAMYWYRQDPGQGLRLIYYSQIVNDFQKGDIAEGYSVSREKKESFPLTVTSAQKNPTAFYLCASSYASTSYEQYFGPGTRLTVT.

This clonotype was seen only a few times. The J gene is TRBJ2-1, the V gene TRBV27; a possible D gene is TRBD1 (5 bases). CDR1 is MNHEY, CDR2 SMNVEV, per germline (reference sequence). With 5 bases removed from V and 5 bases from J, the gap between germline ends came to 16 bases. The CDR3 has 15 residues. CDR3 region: CASSVQDPVNNEQFF. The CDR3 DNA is TGTGCCAGCAGTGTACAGGACCCGGTGAACAATGAGCAGTTCTTC.

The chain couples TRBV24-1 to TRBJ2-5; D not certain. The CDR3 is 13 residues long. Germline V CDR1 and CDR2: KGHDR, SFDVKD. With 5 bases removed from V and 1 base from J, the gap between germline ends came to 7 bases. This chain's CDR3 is CATSAPFQETQYF. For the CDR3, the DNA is TGTGCCACCAGTGCCCCGTTCCAAGAGACCCAGTACTTC.

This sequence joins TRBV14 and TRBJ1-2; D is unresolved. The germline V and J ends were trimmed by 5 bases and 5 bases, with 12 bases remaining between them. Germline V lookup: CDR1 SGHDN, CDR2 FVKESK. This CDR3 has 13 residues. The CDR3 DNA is TGTGCCAGCAGCGAGAGTACGGGTTATGGCTACACCTTC. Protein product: CASSESTGYGYTF. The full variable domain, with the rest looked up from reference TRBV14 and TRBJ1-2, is EAGVTQFPSHSVIEKGQTVTLRCDPISGHDNLYWYRRVMGKEIKFLLHFVKESKQDESGMPNNRFLAERTGGTYSTLKVQPAELEDSGVYFCASSESTGYGYTFGSGTRLTVV.

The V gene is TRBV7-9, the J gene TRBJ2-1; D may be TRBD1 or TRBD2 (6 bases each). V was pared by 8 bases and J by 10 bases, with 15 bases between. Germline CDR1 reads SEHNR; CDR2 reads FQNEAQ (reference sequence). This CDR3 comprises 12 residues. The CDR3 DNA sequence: TGTGCCAGCCGAAGGGGGGCGGGGGAGCAGTTCTTC. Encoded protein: CASRRGAGEQFF.

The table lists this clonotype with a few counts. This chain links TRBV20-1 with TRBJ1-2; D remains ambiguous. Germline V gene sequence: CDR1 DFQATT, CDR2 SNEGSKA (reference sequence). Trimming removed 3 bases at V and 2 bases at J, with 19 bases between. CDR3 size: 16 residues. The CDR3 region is CSARPMAEETNYGYTF. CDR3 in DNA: TGCAGTGCTAGGCCGATGGCAGAGGAGACCAACTATGGCTACACCTTC.

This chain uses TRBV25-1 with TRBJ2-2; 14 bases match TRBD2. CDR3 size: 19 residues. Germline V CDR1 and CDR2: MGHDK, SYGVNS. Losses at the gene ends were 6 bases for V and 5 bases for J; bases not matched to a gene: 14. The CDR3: CASSEPTSGRALWTGELFF. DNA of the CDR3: TGTGCCAGCAGCGAACCGACTAGCGGGAGGGCCTTATGGACCGGGGAGCTGTTTTTT. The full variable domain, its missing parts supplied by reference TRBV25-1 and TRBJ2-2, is EADIYQTPRYLVIGTGKKITLECSQTMGHDKMYWYQQDPGMELHLIHYSYGVNSTEKGDLSSESTVSRIRTEHFPLTLESARPSHTSQYLCASSEPTSGRALWTGELFFGEGSRLTVL.

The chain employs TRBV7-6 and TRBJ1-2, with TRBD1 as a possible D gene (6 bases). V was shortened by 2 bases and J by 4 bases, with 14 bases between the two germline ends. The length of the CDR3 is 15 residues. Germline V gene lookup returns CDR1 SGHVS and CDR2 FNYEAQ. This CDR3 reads CASSLNPGESYGYTF. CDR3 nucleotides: TGTGCCAGCAGCTTAAACCCAGGGGAGTCCTATGGCTACACCTTC.

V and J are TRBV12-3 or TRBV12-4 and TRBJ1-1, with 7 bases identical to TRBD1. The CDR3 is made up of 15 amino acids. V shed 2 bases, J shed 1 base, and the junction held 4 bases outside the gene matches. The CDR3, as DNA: TGTGCCAGCAGTTTACCATCAGGGGGGAACACTGAAGCTTTCTTT. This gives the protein CASSLPSGGNTEAFF.

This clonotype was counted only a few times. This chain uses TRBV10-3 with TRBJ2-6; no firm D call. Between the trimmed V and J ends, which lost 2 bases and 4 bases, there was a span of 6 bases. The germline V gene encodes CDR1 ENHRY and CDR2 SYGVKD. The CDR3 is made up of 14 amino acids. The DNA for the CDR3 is TGTGCCATCAGTGAGCCGGACGGGGCCAACGTCCTGACTTTC. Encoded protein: CAISEPDGANVLTF.

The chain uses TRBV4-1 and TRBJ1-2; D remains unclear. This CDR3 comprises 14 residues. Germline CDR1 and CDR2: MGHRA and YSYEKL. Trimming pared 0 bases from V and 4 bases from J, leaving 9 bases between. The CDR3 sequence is CASSQEDTFYGYTF. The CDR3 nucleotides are TGCGCCAGCAGCCAAGAAGACACTTTCTATGGCTACACCTTC.

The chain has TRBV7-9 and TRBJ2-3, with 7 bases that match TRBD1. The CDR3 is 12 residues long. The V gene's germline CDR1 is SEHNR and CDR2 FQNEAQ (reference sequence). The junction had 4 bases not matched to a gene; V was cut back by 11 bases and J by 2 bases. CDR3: CAGTADTDTQYF. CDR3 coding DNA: TGTGCCGGGACAGCAGACACAGATACGCAGTATTTT.

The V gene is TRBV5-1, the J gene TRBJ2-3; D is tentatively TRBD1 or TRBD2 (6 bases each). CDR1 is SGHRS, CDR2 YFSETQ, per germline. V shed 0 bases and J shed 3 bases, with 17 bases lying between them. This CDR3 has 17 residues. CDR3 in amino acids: CASSLADGSRGTDTQYF. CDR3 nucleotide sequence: TGCGCCAGCAGCTTGGCTGACGGGAGTAGGGGGACAGATACGCAGTATTTT.

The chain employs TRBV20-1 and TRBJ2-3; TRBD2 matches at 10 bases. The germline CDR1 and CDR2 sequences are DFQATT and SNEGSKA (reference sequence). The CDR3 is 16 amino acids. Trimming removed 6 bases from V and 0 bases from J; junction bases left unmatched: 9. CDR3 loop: CSADWTSGASTDTQYF. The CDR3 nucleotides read TGCAGTGCCGATTGGACTAGCGGAGCCAGCACAGATACGCAGTATTTT.

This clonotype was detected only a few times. The CDR3 is CSARDSEGYEQYF. Here the CDR3 DNA reads TGCAGTGCTAGGGATTCTGAGGGCTACGAGCAGTACTTC. The genes are TRBV20-1 and TRBJ2-7; D might be TRBD2 (5 bases). The germline V and J ends were trimmed by 3 bases and 3 bases, with 12 bases remaining between them. This CDR3 contains 13 residues. Per the germline V gene, CDR1 is DFQATT and CDR2 is SNEGSKA (reference sequence).